These 26 T cell receptor beta chains were sequenced from one sample in a study of T cell responses to AZD1222 COVID-19 vaccine. TCRdb keeps only in-frame clones here, not all; method: immunoSEQ multiplex PCR. The table records 90,000 to 130,000 clones, about 95% of them present only once. The sample consisted of peripheral blood, taken 28 days after the second AZD1222 dose. These receptors were taken from an adult who received the AZD1222 COVID-19 vaccine.

The rearrangement links TRBV5-8 to TRBJ1-5; possibly TRBD1 for D (5 bases). Trimming left V 6 bases short and J 6 bases short, with 10 bases between. Looked up from germline, CDR1 is SGHTS and CDR2 is YDEGEE. The CDR3 runs to 12 residues. The chain's CDR3 is CASNWRGQPQHF. The CDR3 coding sequence is TGTGCCAGCAACTGGAGGGGTCAGCCCCAGCATTTT.

This chain uses TRBV7-9 with TRBJ1-6, with D maybe TRBD1 (6 bases). Germline CDR1 is SEHNR and CDR2 is FQNEAQ (reference sequence). The V end lost 5 bases, the J end lost 6 bases, and 14 bases lay between the germline ends. This CDR3 spans 15 amino acids. The DNA for the CDR3 is TGTGCCAGCAGCGGAAACCGGGACACTAATTCACCCCTCCACTTT. The encoded protein is CASSGNRDTNSPLHF.

This clone appeared a single time. The chain is built from TRBV10-3 and TRBJ2-2; a weak D match, TRBD1 (6 bases). Germline-derived CDR1 and CDR2 are ENHRY and SYGVKD. The CDR3 loop spans 15 amino acids. V dropped 5 bases and J dropped 2 bases, with 12 bases sitting between them. CDR3 DNA sequence: TGTGCCATCAGTCAGACAGGACTCAACACCGGGGAGCTGTTTTTT. Translating it yields CAISQTGLNTGELFF.

J is TRBJ2-3 and V is TRBV2, with D possibly being TRBD1 (7 bases). Germline lookup yields CDR1 SNHLY and CDR2 FYNNEI. Trimming stripped 8 bases from V and 2 bases from J, with 14 bases between. This CDR3 is built from 14 residues. CDR3 DNA sequence: TGTGCCAGCGGACTACAGGGGATCACAGATACGCAGTATTTT. Translating gives CASGLQGITDTQYF.

As DNA, the CDR3 is TGTGCCAGCAGCTTAGATTCTTCAGGGGACTATGGCTACACCTTC. It encodes CASSLDSSGDYGYTF. The chain employs TRBV11-2 and TRBJ1-2, with a tentative D call TRBD1 (6 bases). The ends were cut back, 0 bases at V and 3 bases at J, with 11 bases in the middle. Germline CDR1 SGHAT, CDR2 FQNNGV. The CDR3 totals 15 residues.

V is TRBV5-1 and J is TRBJ2-5; D is ambiguous. The CDR3 totals 15 residues. Trimming pared 3 bases from V and 4 bases from J, leaving 16 bases between. Germline values: CDR1 SGHRS, CDR2 YFSETQ. As DNA, the CDR3 is TGCGCCAGCAGCTACCCAATGTTGGAAGGAGAGACCCAGTACTTC. Protein: CASSYPMLEGETQYF.

The chain couples TRBV6-5 to TRBJ1-1, with 8 bases that match TRBD1. With 6 bases clipped from V and 1 base from J, the junction kept 7 bases outside the gene matches. Germline assignment: CDR1 MNHEY and CDR2 SVGAGI. The CDR3 totals 15 residues. The CDR3 here is CASSPGQGGNTEAFF. For the CDR3, the DNA is TGTGCCAGCAGCCCCGGACAGGGCGGGAACACTGAAGCTTTCTTT.

The V call is TRBV24-1, the J call TRBJ1-2, with D uncertain. The CDR3 runs to 17 residues. The germline CDR1 and CDR2 sequences are KGHDR and SFDVKD. Trimming stripped 11 bases from V and 0 bases from J, with 24 bases between. The CDR3 region has the DNA TGTGCCATCCACATCCCCCGGGCCGACCCAGCTAACTATGGCTACACCTTC. Translated: CAIHIPRADPANYGYTF.

The chain employs TRBV28 and TRBJ1-1, with D possibly TRBD1 on 5 matching bases. The CDR3 runs 11 residues. The germline V gene encodes CDR1 MDHEN and CDR2 SYDVKM. V was cut by 6 bases and J by 7 bases, with 9 bases left in between. Here the CDR3 reads CASRGGFEAFF. CDR3 nucleotides: TGTGCCAGCAGGGGGGGATTTGAAGCTTTCTTT.

The rearrangement links TRBV11-2 to TRBJ2-5, with 9 bases lining up with TRBD2. Germline CDR1 is SGHAT and CDR2 is FQNNGV. CDR3 length equals 16 residues. V shed 0 bases and J 6 bases; nucleotides not matched to a gene: 8. The CDR3 reads CASSLEWASGMKTQYF. CDR3 sequence (DNA): TGTGCCAGCAGCTTAGAGTGGGCTAGCGGGATGAAGACCCAGTACTTC.

This clone has just one count. This rearrangement joins TRBV28 to TRBJ1-1; D unclear. CDR1 is MDHEN, CDR2 SYDVKM, per germline. The CDR3 spans 14 residues. The V gene lost 2 bases and the J gene lost 3 bases, with 10 bases spanning the gap. In DNA form, the CDR3 reads TGTGCCAGCAGTTTAAAGAGGGTAGACACTGAAGCTTTCTTT. This translates into CASSLKRVDTEAFF.

This sequence joins TRBV6-5 and TRBJ2-1, with 7 bases matching TRBD1. With V trimmed by 5 bases and J by 8 bases, 6 bases remained unmatched. This CDR3 comprises 13 residues. Germline values: CDR1 MNHEY, CDR2 SVGAGI. CDR3 nucleotide sequence: TGTGCCAGCAGTACGACAGGGATGGATGAGCAGTTCTTC. As protein: CASSTTGMDEQFF.

This chain joins TRBV13 and TRBJ1-2; no clear D gene. Trimming left V 0 bases short and J 5 bases short, with 7 bases between. Germline V CDR1 and CDR2: PRHDT, FYEKMQ (reference sequence). This CDR3 has 13 amino acids. The chain's CDR3 is CASSLGEEYGYTF. CDR3 bases: TGTGCCAGCAGCTTAGGGGAAGAATATGGCTACACCTTC.

This rearrangement joins TRBV4-1 to TRBJ1-2, with D tentatively TRBD1 (5 bases). The CDR3 spans 17 residues. With 4 bases removed from V and 4 bases from J, the gap between germline ends came to 22 bases. Germline lookup yields CDR1 MGHRA and CDR2 YSYEKL. The CDR3 sequence: CASSPRTETGGLYGYTF. CDR3 coding DNA: TGCGCCAGCAGCCCTCGGACCGAGACGGGGGGTCTCTATGGCTACACCTTC.

This clone was found once. CDR3 in amino acids: CASSLQGDGYTF. CDR3 nucleotide sequence: TGCGCCAGCAGCTTGCAAGGGGATGGCTACACCTTC. The chain recombines TRBV5-1 with TRBJ1-2, with TRBD1 as a possible D gene (5 bases). V lost 1 base and J lost 6, with 7 bases in between. The germline CDR1 and CDR2 sequences are SGHRS and YFSETQ. The CDR3 is 12 amino acids.

J is TRBJ1-2 and V is TRBV2; TRBD1 matches at 9 bases. The CDR3 totals 13 residues. The germline CDR1 and CDR2 sequences are SNHLY and FYNNEI. The junction had 5 bases not matched to a gene; V was cut back by 8 bases and J by 4 bases. This chain's CDR3 is CASATGQGYGYTF. CDR3 bases: TGTGCCAGCGCCACGGGACAGGGCTATGGCTACACCTTC.

The genes are TRBV27 and TRBJ1-4; no reliable D call. The CDR3 is made up of 15 amino acids. With 3 bases removed from V and 0 bases from J, the gap between germline ends came to 8 bases. Germline V gene lookup returns CDR1 MNHEY and CDR2 SMNVEV (reference sequence). The DNA of the CDR3 is TGTGCCAGCAGTTTTCGGGCGGCAACTAATGAAAAACTGTTTTTT. Translating gives CASSFRAATNEKLFF.

The chain uses TRBV6-2 or TRBV6-3 and TRBJ1-2; unclear D gene. Per the germline V gene, CDR1 is MNHEY and CDR2 is SVGEGT. This CDR3 has 17 residues. With 0 bases removed from V and 8 bases from J, the gap between germline ends came to 22 bases. CDR3 bases: TGTGCCAGCAGTTACTCACCCTTGGACTTTCCCGCCGGCGGCTACACCTTC. Its translation: CASSYSPLDFPAGGYTF.

The table lists this clone with a count of one. The chain combines TRBV30 with TRBJ2-7; the match to TRBD1 covers 9 bases. The CDR3 is 16 residues long. CDR1 GTSNPN and CDR2 SVGIG come from the germline V gene (reference sequence). V lost 0 bases, J lost 1 base, and 7 bases stayed unmatched. CDR3 in DNA: TGTGCCTGGAGTGTTTTCCGGGACAGGGCTTCCTACGAGCAGTACTTC. Its protein product is CAWSVFRDRASYEQYF.

The rearrangement joins TRBV6-5 to TRBJ1-3; 7 nucleotides agree with TRBD1. This CDR3 has 15 residues. CDR1 is MNHEY and CDR2 is SVGAGI in the germline V gene. Unmatched junction bases numbered 12, after V lost 7 bases and J lost 6 bases. CDR3 amino acids: CASILTATGENTIYF. The DNA for the CDR3 is TGTGCCAGCATTCTCACCGCCACAGGGGAAAACACCATATATTTT.

This clone has only one observation. The V call is TRBV7-9, the J call TRBJ1-1, with a tentative D call TRBD1 (5 bases). With 5 bases removed from V and 7 bases from J, the gap between germline ends came to 14 bases. CDR1 and CDR2 from the germline V gene are SEHNR and FQNEAQ (reference sequence). The CDR3 contains 13 residues. CDR3 amino acids: CASSERGEGEAFF. CDR3 DNA: TGTGCCAGCAGCGAACGGGGGGAGGGTGAAGCTTTCTTT.

This chain links TRBV7-9 with TRBJ2-7; D is unresolved. The V end was cut by 3 bases, the J end by 0 bases, with 9 bases between. The CDR3 totals 14 residues. Germline-derived CDR1 and CDR2 are SEHNR and FQNEAQ (reference sequence). The CDR3 region has the DNA TGTGCCAGCAGCTTGCAGGAGAACTCCTACGAGCAGTACTTC. Protein sequence: CASSLQENSYEQYF.

The rearrangement uses TRBV19 and TRBJ1-3, with 7 bases that match TRBD1. This CDR3 comprises 14 residues. Per germline, CDR1 LNHDA and CDR2 SQIVND (reference sequence). J was trimmed by 7 bases and V by 6 bases; bases with no gene match: 9. CDR3 residues: CASRKRRGPNTIYF. The CDR3 DNA sequence: TGTGCCAGTAGAAAGAGGAGGGGGCCGAACACCATATATTTT.

CDR3 bases: TGCGCCAGCAGCTTGGAGGGACAGGGGGCTGGCTACACCTTC. Protein: CASSLEGQGAGYTF. This chain joins TRBV5-1 and TRBJ1-2; TRBD1 agrees at 12 bases. There are 14 residues in the CDR3. The V segment lost 0 bases and the J segment 7 bases; nucleotides outside the gene matches: 1. The V gene's germline CDR1 is SGHRS and CDR2 YFSETQ.

The chain recombines TRBV27 with TRBJ2-5; TRBD2 matches at 7 bases. CDR3 size: 16 residues. Germline assignment: CDR1 MNHEY and CDR2 SMNVEV (reference sequence). After removal of 4 bases from V and 4 bases from J, the junction contained 12 bases not matched to a gene. The CDR3 reads CASSSHGAGARETQYF. The CDR3 nucleotides read TGTGCCAGCAGTTCCCACGGGGCGGGAGCCCGAGAGACCCAGTACTTC.

V usage is TRBV18 and J usage is TRBJ1-5; D not resolved. Germline CDR1 and CDR2: KGHSH and LQKENI. V was clipped by 3 bases and J by 0 bases, with 9 bases between them. CDR3 length: 15 amino acids. In nucleotides, the CDR3 is TGTGCCAGCTCACCCCTGGGCTTTAGCAATCAGCCCCAGCATTTT. The encoded protein is CASSPLGFSNQPQHF.